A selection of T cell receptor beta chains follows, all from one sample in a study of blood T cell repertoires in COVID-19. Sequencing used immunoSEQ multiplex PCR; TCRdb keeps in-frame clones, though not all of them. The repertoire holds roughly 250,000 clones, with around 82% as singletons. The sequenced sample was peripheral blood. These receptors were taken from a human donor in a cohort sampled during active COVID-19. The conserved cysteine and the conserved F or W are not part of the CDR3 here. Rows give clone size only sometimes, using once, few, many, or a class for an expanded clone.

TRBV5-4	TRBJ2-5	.	ASRRDRGRVETQY
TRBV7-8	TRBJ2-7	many	ASSLGQGPSYEQY
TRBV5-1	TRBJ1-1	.	ASGQDLRNTEAF
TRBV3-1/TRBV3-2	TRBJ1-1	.	ASSQGTPPRAF
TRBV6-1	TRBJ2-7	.	ASRAGTVPYEQY
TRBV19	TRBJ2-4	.	ASSGPGRAKNIQY
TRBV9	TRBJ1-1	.	ASSVLDRGSEAF
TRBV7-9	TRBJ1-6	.	ASSSLGTGTPQYNSPLH
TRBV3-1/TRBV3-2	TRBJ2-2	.	ASSQEYSGGPVTGELF
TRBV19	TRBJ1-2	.	ASSIFWQGFSSDGYT
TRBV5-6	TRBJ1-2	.	ASSLFAGTNYGYT
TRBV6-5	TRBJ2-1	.	ASNPDWRANEQF
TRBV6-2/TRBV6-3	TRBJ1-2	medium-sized	ASSYSGSNYGYT
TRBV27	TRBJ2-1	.	ASSSPGLADNEQF
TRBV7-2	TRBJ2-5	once	ASSLAGRGTETQY